This T cell receptor (beta chain) is drawn from a study of metastatic and nonmetastatic thyroid tumors. Study overall: Blood and tumor or nodule tissue repertoires from malignant and benign thyroid patients were compared.

Study conclusions and caveats: A significant increase in TCR beta diversity was reportedly seen in malignant thyroid tumors relative to benign nodules, in blood and tumor.

TCRdb redid the clone calls on the PCR reads using MiXCR. The table lists about 41,000 clones, less than 25% of them singletons. Ahead of thyroid surgery, no patient had received treatment of any kind. This CDR3 has 14 residues. Germline V gene sequence: CDR1 MNHNS, CDR2 SASEGT. Between the trimmed V and J ends, which lost 1 base and 4 bases, there was a span of 7 bases. This clone was observed a few times. What it recognizes is unknown. The receptor comes from a female donor with papillary thyroid cancer or a benign thyroid nodule (not recorded which). Some clones in this sample may be carry-over from other donors' samples. The sample consisted of tumor tissue. V and J are TRBV6-1 and TRBJ2-2; D gene uncertain. Here the CDR3 DNA reads TGTGCCAGCAGTGAAGGTAATCCCACCGGGGAGCTGTTTTTT. Translation: CASSEGNPTGELFF.